These T cell receptor beta chains were read from a single sample in a study of T-cell reconstitution after alpha-beta-depleted transplantation in children. TCRdb called the PCR reads again in MiXCR, with one record for every CDR3 protein. The sample holds some 48,000 distinct CDR3 sequences; over 4.5% are singletons and the top ten take around 30%. Specimen: PBMCs, mostly from graft donor cells, collected 60 days after TCRalphabeta/CD19-depleted stem cell transplant. These receptors were collected from a female patient aged 2 to 10 who had a stem cell transplant for aplastic anemia, so the T cells may come from the graft donor. Each CDR3 is given with its conserved first and last residue. A D gene is named only where the DNA matches it firmly. A row's size may be missing; if present it is once, few, many or a size class.

abundance | len | j_gene | d_gene | v_gene | CDR3aa | CDR3nt
many | 14 | TRBJ2-1 | . | TRBV2 | CASSDGSSARSQFF | TGTGCCAGCAGTGATGGGTCTAGCGCAAGATCGCAGTTCTTC
many | 12 | TRBJ2-7 | . | TRBV28 | CASRHRGGEQYF | TGTGCCAGCAGACACAGAGGGGGGGAGCAGTACTTC
many | 14 | TRBJ1-1 | . | TRBV2 | CASRINQGLTEAFF | TGTGCCAGCAGAATCAACCAGGGGCTCACTGAAGCTTTCTTT
many | 13 | TRBJ2-3 | TRBD2 | TRBV20-1 | CSARGGTTDTQYF | TGCAGTGCTAGGGGGGGGACCACAGATACGCAGTATTTT
many | 14 | TRBJ1-1 | TRBD1 | TRBV20-1 | CSARHPQGDTEAFF | TGCAGTGCTAGACACCCACAGGGGGACACTGAAGCTTTCTTT
many | 13 | TRBJ1-5 | TRBD1 | TRBV12-3/TRBV12-4 | CASSHTGDQPQHF | TGTGCCAGCAGTCACACAGGGGATCAGCCCCAGCATTTT
many | 14 | TRBJ1-1 | . | TRBV4-2 | CASSHEMGGTEAFF | TGTGCCAGCAGCCATGAGATGGGGGGCACTGAAGCTTTCTTT
few | 16 | TRBJ2-3 | . | TRBV30 | CAWSPGGGQGADTQYF | TGTGCCTGGAGCCCTGGGGGGGGGCAGGGTGCAGATACGCAGTATTTT
. | 10 | TRBJ2-1 | . | TRBV20-1 | CSFRDNEQFF | TGCAGCTTCAGGGACAATGAGCAGTTCTTC
many | 17 | TRBJ2-1 | TRBD2 | TRBV20-1 | CSAPGTSGRADHNEQFF | TGCAGTGCTCCCGGGACTAGCGGGAGGGCCGACCACAATGAGCAGTTCTTC
many | 15 | TRBJ1-4 | TRBD1 | TRBV20-1 | CSATGGQGAGEKLFF | TGCAGTGCTACCGGTGGCCAGGGGGCGGGTGAAAAACTGTTTTTT
. | 15 | TRBJ2-7 | TRBD1 | TRBV7-8 | CASSPYGTATYEQYF | TGTGCCAGCAGTCCCTACGGGACAGCAACCTACGAGCAGTACTTC
many | 14 | TRBJ1-1 | . | TRBV2 | CASRGLVRLTEAFF | TGTGCCAGCAGGGGGCTGGTTCGGCTCACTGAAGCTTTCTTT
few | 11 | TRBJ2-3 | . | TRBV19 | CASRFEDTQYF | TGTGCCAGTAGGTTTGAAGATACGCAGTATTTT
many | 14 | TRBJ2-1 | TRBD2 | TRBV9 | CASSPTSAYNEQFF | TGTGCCAGCAGCCCAACTAGCGCGTACAATGAGCAGTTCTTC
many | 15 | TRBJ2-2 | . | TRBV27 | CASIEAGRDTGELFF | TGTGCCAGCATTGAAGCCGGTCGGGACACCGGGGAGCTGTTTTTT
many | 17 | TRBJ2-1 | TRBD2 | TRBV20-1 | CSARGRLAAASYNEQFF | TGCAGTGCTAGAGGCCGACTAGCGGCTGCCTCCTACAATGAGCAGTTCTTC
many | 17 | TRBJ2-3 | . | TRBV24-1 | CATSDADYLTGSDTQYF | TGTGCCACCAGTGACGCAGATTATCTAACAGGTTCAGATACGCAGTATTTT
many | 14 | TRBJ2-1 | . | TRBV18 | CASSPLREVNEQFF | TGTGCCAGCTCACCACTTAGGGAGGTGAATGAGCAGTTCTTC
many | 14 | TRBJ1-2 | . | TRBV5-1 | CASSPMEGSYGYTF | TGCGCCAGCAGCCCGATGGAGGGGAGCTATGGCTACACCTTC
many | 17 | TRBJ2-1 | TRBD2 | TRBV4-2 | CASSTPGLAGGHNEQFF | TGTGCCAGCAGCACCCCGGGACTAGCGGGAGGGCATAATGAGCAGTTCTTC
many | 15 | TRBJ2-5 | . | TRBV15 | CATSRVGHLQETQYF | TGTGCCACCAGCAGAGTGGGGCACCTACAAGAGACCCAGTACTTC
many | 15 | TRBJ2-6 | . | TRBV5-6 | CASSLGASGANVLTF | TGTGCCAGCAGCTTGGGGGCCTCTGGGGCCAACGTCCTGACTTTC
. | 13 | TRBJ2-7 | TRBD2 | TRBV28 | CAICGLAGGEQYF | TGTGCCATCTGTGGACTAGCGGGAGGCGAGCAGTACTTC
many | 16 | TRBJ2-5 | . | TRBV5-4 | CASSFERQALQETQYF | TGTGCCAGCAGCTTTGAGCGACAAGCCCTCCAAGAGACCCAGTACTTC
many | 14 | TRBJ1-5 | . | TRBV6-2/TRBV6-3 | CASSPDRAVKPQHF | TGTGCCAGCAGTCCTGACCGCGCTGTGAAGCCCCAGCATTTT
. | 16 | TRBJ2-5 | TRBD2 | TRBV7-7 | CASSLGLAGGLETQYF | TGTGCCAGCAGCCTCGGACTAGCGGGAGGTTTAGAGACCCAGTACTTC
many | 18 | TRBJ2-1 | TRBD2 | TRBV28 | CASSLYSSGRSSYNEQFF | TGTGCCAGCAGTCTTTACTCTAGCGGGAGGAGCTCCTACAATGAGCAGTTCTTC
few | 12 | TRBJ1-1 | . | TRBV5-4 | CASSPQAGEAFF | TGTGCCAGCAGCCCTCAAGCAGGTGAAGCTTTCTTT
many | 12 | TRBJ2-5 | . | TRBV10-3 | CAISAVEETQYF | TGTGCCATCAGTGCCGTGGAAGAGACCCAGTACTTC
many | 15 | TRBJ2-5 | . | TRBV5-1 | CASSLESGVFGTQYF | TGCGCCAGCAGCTTGGAGTCAGGGGTTTTTGGGACCCAGTACTTC
many | 15 | TRBJ2-3 | TRBD2 | TRBV3-1 | CASSPRTSAADTQYF | TGTGCCAGCAGCCCTCGGACTAGCGCAGCAGATACGCAGTATTTT
many | 18 | TRBJ2-6 | TRBD2 | TRBV5-4 | CASSPTLAGPSGANVLTF | TGTGCCAGCAGCCCAACACTAGCGGGGCCCTCTGGGGCCAACGTCCTGACTTTC
many | 14 | TRBJ2-1 | . | TRBV5-1 | CASSLGHSYNEQFF | TGCGCCAGCAGCTTGGGACACTCCTACAATGAGCAGTTCTTC
many | 14 | TRBJ1-2 | TRBD1 | TRBV20-1 | CSASPGQASYGYTF | TGCAGTGCTAGCCCGGGACAGGCTAGCTATGGCTACACCTTC
many | 15 | TRBJ2-1 | . | TRBV21-1 | CASSRLAGVGNEQFF | TGTGCCAGCAGCCGACTAGCGGGAGTCGGGAATGAGCAGTTCTTC
. | 14 | TRBJ2-1 | . | TRBV5-1 | CASSLYITSGEQFF | TGCGCCAGCAGCTTGTACATCACATCTGGTGAGCAGTTCTTC
few | 18 | TRBJ1-4 | TRBD1 | TRBV7-9 | CASSLRGGERQGREKLFF | TGTGCCAGCAGCTTAAGAGGGGGCGAGAGGCAGGGAAGAGAAAAACTGTTTTTT
many | 14 | TRBJ2-1 | TRBD1 | TRBV5-1 | CASSSRDSWDEQFF | TGCGCCAGCAGCTCCCGGGACAGCTGGGATGAGCAGTTCTTC
many | 16 | TRBJ2-1 | TRBD2 | TRBV4-1 | CASSQGTSGGMYEQFF | TGCGCCAGCAGCCAAGGGACTAGCGGGGGAATGTATGAGCAGTTCTTC
many | 15 | TRBJ2-2 | TRBD2 | TRBV20-1 | CSAIEAGGPDGELFF | TGCAGTGCTATTGAAGCGGGAGGGCCAGACGGGGAGCTGTTTTTT
many | 12 | TRBJ1-2 | . | TRBV29-1 | CSVREVDYGYTF | TGCAGCGTTCGCGAGGTGGACTATGGCTACACCTTC
many | 14 | TRBJ2-3 | . | TRBV7-2 | CASSLALLIDTQYF | TGTGCCAGCAGCTTAGCACTTCTCATCGATACGCAGTATTTT
many | 15 | TRBJ2-3 | TRBD2 | TRBV7-3 | CASSLTSGGGNTQYF | TGTGCCAGCAGCTTAACTAGCGGGGGGGGAAATACGCAGTATTTT
many | 16 | TRBJ2-4 | TRBD1 | TRBV7-9 | CASSLRTGLAKNIQYF | TGTGCCAGCAGCCTTCGGACAGGGCTAGCCAAAAACATTCAGTACTTC
few | 14 | TRBJ1-2 | . | TRBV20-1 | CSAGRGGRFDGYTF | TGCAGTGCTGGGCGCGGGGGGCGATTTGATGGCTACACCTTC
few | 15 | TRBJ1-3 | TRBD1 | TRBV12-3/TRBV12-4 | CASRRTGTSGNTIYF | TGTGCCAGCAGACGGACAGGGACGTCTGGAAACACCATATATTTT
many | 14 | TRBJ1-3 | . | TRBV3-1 | CASSPLLQGNTIYF | TGTGCCAGCAGCCCGCTGTTACAGGGTAACACCATATATTTT
many | 13 | TRBJ1-2 | . | TRBV20-1 | CSAGDLSTGGYTF | TGCAGTGCTGGGGACCTCTCGACGGGTGGCTACACCTTC